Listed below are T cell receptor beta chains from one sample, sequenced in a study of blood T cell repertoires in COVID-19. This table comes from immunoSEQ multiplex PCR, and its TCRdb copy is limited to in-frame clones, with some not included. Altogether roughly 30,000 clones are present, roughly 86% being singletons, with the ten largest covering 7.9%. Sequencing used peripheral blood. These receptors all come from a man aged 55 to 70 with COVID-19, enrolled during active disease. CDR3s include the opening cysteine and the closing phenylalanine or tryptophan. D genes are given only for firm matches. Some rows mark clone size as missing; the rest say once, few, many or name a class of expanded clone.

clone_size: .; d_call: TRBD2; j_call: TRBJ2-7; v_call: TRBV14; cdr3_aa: CASSPLAGIKQQYF; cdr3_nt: TGTGCCAGCAGCCCCCTAGCGGGAATAAAGCAGCAGTACTTC
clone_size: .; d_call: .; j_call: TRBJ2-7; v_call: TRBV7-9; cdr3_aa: CASSLRPQGGSYEQYF; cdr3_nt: TGTGCCAGCAGCTTACGGCCCCAGGGCGGTTCCTACGAGCAGTACTTC
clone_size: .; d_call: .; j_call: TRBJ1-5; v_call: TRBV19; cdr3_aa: CASSMGENQPQHF; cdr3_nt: TGTGCCAGTAGTATGGGCGAAAATCAGCCCCAGCATTTT
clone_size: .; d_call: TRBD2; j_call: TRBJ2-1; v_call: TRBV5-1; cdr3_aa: CASRDLAGGYNEQFF; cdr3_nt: TGCGCCAGCAGAGATCTAGCGGGAGGTTACAATGAGCAGTTCTTC
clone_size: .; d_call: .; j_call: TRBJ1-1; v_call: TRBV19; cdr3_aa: CASSIGGVQSTEAFF; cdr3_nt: TGTGCCAGTAGTATAGGGGGAGTTCAGAGCACTGAAGCTTTCTTT
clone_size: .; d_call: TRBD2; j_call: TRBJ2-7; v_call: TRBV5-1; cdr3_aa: CASSSGLAGFAYEQYF; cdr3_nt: TGCGCCAGCAGCTCGGGACTAGCGGGTTTCGCCTACGAGCAGTACTTC
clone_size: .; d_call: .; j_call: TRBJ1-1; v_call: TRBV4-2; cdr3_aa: CASSQDRAYTEAFF; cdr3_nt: TGTGCCAGCAGCCAAGACAGGGCCTACACTGAAGCTTTCTTT
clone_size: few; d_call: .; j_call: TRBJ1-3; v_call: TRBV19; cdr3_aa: CASSQGTSGNTIYF; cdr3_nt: TGTGCCAGTAGCCAGGGAACCTCTGGAAACACCATATATTTT
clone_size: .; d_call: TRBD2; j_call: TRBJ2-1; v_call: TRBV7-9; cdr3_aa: CASSLSGSGYNEQFF; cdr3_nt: TGTGCCAGCAGCCTTAGCGGGAGCGGGTACAATGAGCAGTTCTTC
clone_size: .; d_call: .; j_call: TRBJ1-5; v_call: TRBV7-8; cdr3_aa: CASSSLPGDQPQHF; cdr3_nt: TGTGCCAGCAGCTCCTTGCCGGGGGATCAGCCCCAGCATTTT
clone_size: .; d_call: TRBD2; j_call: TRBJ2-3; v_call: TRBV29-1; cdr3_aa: CSVVSGSSSSTDTQYF; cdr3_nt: TGCAGCGTTGTTAGCGGGAGTTCGTCTAGCACAGATACGCAGTATTTT
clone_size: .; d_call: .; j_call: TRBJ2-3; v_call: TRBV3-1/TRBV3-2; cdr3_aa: CASSQARGSDTQYF; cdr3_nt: TGTGCCAGCAGCCAAGCCAGAGGGTCAGATACGCAGTATTTT
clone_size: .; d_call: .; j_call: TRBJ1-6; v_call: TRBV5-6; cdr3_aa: CASSPDGGSYNSPLHF; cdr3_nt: TGTGCCAGCAGCCCGGATGGGGGCAGCTATAATTCACCCCTCCACTTT
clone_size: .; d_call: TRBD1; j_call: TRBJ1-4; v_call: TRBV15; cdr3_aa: CATMTGALGEKLFF; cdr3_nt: TGTGCCACCATGACAGGGGCCCTTGGTGAAAAACTGTTTTTT
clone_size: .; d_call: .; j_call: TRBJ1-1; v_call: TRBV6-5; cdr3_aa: CAVRRGVNTEAFF; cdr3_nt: TGTGCCGTGAGACGGGGGGTGAACACTGAAGCTTTCTTT
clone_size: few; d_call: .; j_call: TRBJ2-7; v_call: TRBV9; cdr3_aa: CASSVSVETYEQYF; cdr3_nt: TGTGCCAGCAGCGTATCGGTAGAAACCTACGAGCAGTACTTC
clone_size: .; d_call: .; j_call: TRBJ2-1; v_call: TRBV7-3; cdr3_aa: CASSLSRTNNEQFF; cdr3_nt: TGTGCCAGCAGCTTATCGCGCACCAACAATGAGCAGTTCTTC
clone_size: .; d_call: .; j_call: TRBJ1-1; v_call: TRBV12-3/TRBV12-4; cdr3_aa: CASGQSTEAFF; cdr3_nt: TGTGCCAGCGGACAGAGCACTGAAGCTTTCTTT
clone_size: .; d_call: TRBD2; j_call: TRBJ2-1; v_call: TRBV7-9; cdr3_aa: CASSLRASGGLDNEQFF; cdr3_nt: TGTGCCAGCAGCTTAAGGGCTAGCGGGGGTCTTGACAATGAGCAGTTCTTC
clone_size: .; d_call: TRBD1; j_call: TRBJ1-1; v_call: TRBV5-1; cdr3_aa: CASNIWGQVANTEAFF; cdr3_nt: TGCGCCAGCAATATTTGGGGACAGGTGGCGAACACTGAAGCTTTCTTT
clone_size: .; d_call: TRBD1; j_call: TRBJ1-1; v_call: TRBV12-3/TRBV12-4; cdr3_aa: CASRATGGTEAFF; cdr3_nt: TGTGCCAGCAGGGCGACAGGGGGAACTGAAGCTTTCTTT
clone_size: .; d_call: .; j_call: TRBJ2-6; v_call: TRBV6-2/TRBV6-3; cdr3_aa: CASSIGQRLSGANVLTF; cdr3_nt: TGTGCCAGCAGTATAGGACAGCGCCTCTCTGGGGCCAACGTCCTGACTTTC
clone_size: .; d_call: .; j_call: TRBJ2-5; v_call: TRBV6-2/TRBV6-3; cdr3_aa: CASSFPLGGGRQETQYF; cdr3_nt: TGTGCCAGCAGTTTCCCCCTCGGGGGAGGTCGCCAAGAGACCCAGTACTTC
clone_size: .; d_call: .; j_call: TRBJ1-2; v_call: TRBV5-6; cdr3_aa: CASSLNRQAGSGYTF; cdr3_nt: TGTGCCAGCAGCCTGAATCGACAGGCCGGATCCGGCTACACCTTC
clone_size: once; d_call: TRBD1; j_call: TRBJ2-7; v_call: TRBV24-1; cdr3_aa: CATSDGDRYEQYF; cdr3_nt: TGTGCCACCAGTGACGGGGACAGGTACGAGCAGTACTTC
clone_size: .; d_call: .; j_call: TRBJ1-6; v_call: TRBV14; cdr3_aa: CASSQLGANSPLHF; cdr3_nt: TGTGCCAGCAGCCAGTTGGGGGCTAATTCACCCCTCCACTTT
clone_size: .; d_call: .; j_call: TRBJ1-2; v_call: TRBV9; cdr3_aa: CASSVEGVLGRFLEGYTF; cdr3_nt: TGTGCCAGCAGCGTAGAGGGGGTTCTAGGAAGATTCCTCGAGGGCTACACCTTC
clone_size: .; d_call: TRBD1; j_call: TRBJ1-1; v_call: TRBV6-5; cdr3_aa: CASSSMDRTGGKAFF; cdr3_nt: TGTGCCAGCAGTTCCATGGACAGGACCGGTGGGAAAGCTTTCTTT
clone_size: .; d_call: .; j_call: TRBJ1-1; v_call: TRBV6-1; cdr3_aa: CASSASTKGGPGTEAFF; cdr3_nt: TGTGCCAGCAGTGCTTCGACTAAGGGGGGGCCGGGCACTGAAGCTTTCTTT
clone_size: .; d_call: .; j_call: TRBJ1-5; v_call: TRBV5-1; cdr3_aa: CASSPTGSNQPQHF; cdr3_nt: TGCGCCAGCAGCCCGACAGGTAGCAATCAGCCCCAGCATTTT